This T cell receptor beta chain was sequenced for a study of shared clonotypes between healthy human individuals. This CDR3 contains 15 residues. The germline CDR1 and CDR2 sequences are MNHNS and SASEGT. The germline V and J ends were trimmed by 1 base and 2 bases, with 11 bases remaining between them. Method: immunoSEQ multiplex PCR; TCRdb's copy keeps in-frame clones and lacks some. Of about 700,000 clones in the sample, less than 85% were seen once. This clone was seen only a few times. Sequences were obtained from memory CD4+ T cells sorted from blood. Subset denoted: CD45RA-negative fraction. The genes are TRBV6-1 and TRBJ1-1; D is unclear. This receptor was taken from a woman aged 25 to 45 in good health. The CDR3 region has the DNA TGTGCCAGCAGTGAAGAGGAGGTATCAAACACTGAAGCTTTCTTT. Translating it yields CASSEEEVSNTEAFF.